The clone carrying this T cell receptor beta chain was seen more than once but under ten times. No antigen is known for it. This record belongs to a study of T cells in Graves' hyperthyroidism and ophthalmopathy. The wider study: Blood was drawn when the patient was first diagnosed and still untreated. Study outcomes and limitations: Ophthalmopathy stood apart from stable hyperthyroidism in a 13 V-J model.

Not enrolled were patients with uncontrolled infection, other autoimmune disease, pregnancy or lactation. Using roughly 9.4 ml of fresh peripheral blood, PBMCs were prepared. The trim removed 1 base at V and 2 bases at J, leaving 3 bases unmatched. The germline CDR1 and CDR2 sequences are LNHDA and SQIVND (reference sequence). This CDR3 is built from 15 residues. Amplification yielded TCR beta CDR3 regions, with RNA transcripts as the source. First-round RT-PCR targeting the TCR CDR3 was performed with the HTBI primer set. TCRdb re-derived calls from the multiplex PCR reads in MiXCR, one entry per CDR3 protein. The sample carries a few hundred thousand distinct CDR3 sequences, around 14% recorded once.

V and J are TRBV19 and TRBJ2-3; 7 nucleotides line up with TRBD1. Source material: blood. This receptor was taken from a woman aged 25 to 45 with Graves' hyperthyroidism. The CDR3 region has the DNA TGTGCCAGTAGTATAGGACAGGGTCCCACAGATACGCAGTATTTT. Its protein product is CASSIGQGPTDTQYF.